This TCR beta chain was recovered during a study of CD8 T cells in Susac syndrome. General study points: Clonal expansion of Susac CD8+ cells peaked in TEMRA cells, and it also peaked in active patients.

This clonotype has only a few counts. Its antigen is not identified. Trimming shortened V by 0 bases and J by 0 bases, and 6 bases separated the two germline ends. The CDR3 is 14 amino acids. Per germline, CDR1 MGHDK and CDR2 SYGVNS. Random hexamers primed reverse transcription of about 0.5 to 1 ug RNA. TCRdb independently ran MiXCR on the immunoSEQ multiplex PCR reads; one entry per CDR3 protein. The table records about 120,000 distinct CDR3 sequences, just under 95% of them present only once. This sequence originates from a human donor with Susac syndrome. The chain is built from TRBV25-1 and TRBJ2-7, with D tentatively TRBD2 (5 bases). The sequencing sample was made of CD8+ T cells from PBMCs. The CDR3 here is CASSEYGSSYEQYF. The CDR3 nucleotides read TGTGCCAGCAGTGAATATGGGAGCTCCTACGAGCAGTACTTC.